The 5 T cell receptor beta chains listed next were all sequenced from one sample in a study of T cell responses to AZD1222 COVID-19 vaccine. Sequencing used immunoSEQ multiplex PCR; TCRdb keeps in-frame clones, though not all of them. The data contain about 260,000 clones, over 85% of them seen just once; the ten biggest clones take up 0.5% to 0.65%. The starting material was peripheral blood, obtained on day 0 of AZD1222 vaccination. The receptor set was obtained from an adult in good health.

This clone was counted between two and nine times. The rearrangement uses TRBV7-2 and TRBJ2-7; D unresolved. V was cut by 2 bases and J by 0 bases, with 14 bases left in between. CDR3 size: 16 residues. CDR1 is SGHTA, CDR2 FQGNSA, per germline. The CDR3 region is CASSLTGSLSSYEQYF. CDR3 nucleotides: TGTGCCAGCAGCTTAACGGGCAGCCTAAGCTCCTACGAGCAGTACTTC. The variable domain in full, completed from reference TRBV7-2 and TRBJ2-7, reads GAGVSQSPSNKVTEKGKDVELRCDPISGHTALYWYRQSLGQGLEFLIYFQGNSAPDKSGLPSDRFSAERTGGSVSTLTIQRTQQEDSAVYLCASSLTGSLSSYEQYFGPGTRLTVT.

The CDR3 sequence is CASSPNRSGRGARETQYF. DNA for the CDR3: TGTGCCAGCAGTCCTAACCGATCAGGGAGGGGAGCCCGTGAGACCCAGTACTTC. The gene calls are TRBV28 and TRBJ2-5; the match to TRBD2 covers 7 bases. V was clipped by 5 bases and J by 5 bases; unmatched bases: 20. Looked up from germline, CDR1 is MDHEN and CDR2 is SYDVKM. The CDR3 totals 18 residues. Full variable domain (missing parts from reference TRBV28 and TRBJ2-5): DVKVTQSSRYLVKRTGEKVFLECVQDMDHENMFWYRQDPGLGLRLIYFSYDVKMKEKGDIPEGYSVSREKKERFSLILESASTNQTSMYLCASSPNRSGRGARETQYFGPGTRLLVL.

This rearrangement joins TRBV5-1 to TRBJ2-7; D is tentatively TRBD1 or TRBD2 (7 bases each). Germline CDR1 is SGHRS and CDR2 is YFSETQ. The CDR3 spans 14 residues. Between the trimmed V and J ends, which lost 0 bases and 4 bases, there was a span of 11 bases. The CDR3 nucleotides are TGCGCCAGCAGCTTGGGACAGGGAGGGTACGAGCAGTACTTC. Encoded protein: CASSLGQGGYEQYF.

The V call is TRBV9, the J call TRBJ2-1; possible D gene TRBD1, 5 bases. The CDR3 consists of 14 residues. Looked up from germline, CDR1 is SGDLS and CDR2 is YYNGEE. The germline V and J ends were trimmed by 4 bases and 10 bases, with 18 bases remaining between them. The CDR3: CASSLRQGTLEQFF. The CDR3 DNA follows: TGTGCCAGCAGCTTACGGCAGGGTACGTTGGAGCAGTTCTTC. The full variable domain, completed using reference TRBV9 and TRBJ2-1, is DSGVTQTPKHLITATGQRVTLRCSPRSGDLSVYWYQQSLDQGLQFLIQYYNGEERAKGNILERFSAQQFPDLHSELNLSSLELGDSALYFCASSLRQGTLEQFFGPGTRLTVL.

V is TRBV19 and J is TRBJ1-5; 10 nucleotides align to TRBD1. This CDR3 comprises 17 residues. J was trimmed by 2 bases and V by 3 bases; bases with no gene match: 7. The V gene's germline CDR1 is LNHDA and CDR2 SQIVND (reference sequence). This CDR3 is CASSIRTGGAGNQPQHF. The CDR3, as DNA: TGTGCCAGTAGTATCCGGACAGGGGGAGCGGGCAATCAGCCCCAGCATTTT.